The rows below give T cell receptor beta chains drawn from one sample of a study of T cells expressing NK-cell markers. TCRdb re-called the 5' RACE reads and catalogs CDR3 proteins one per entry, DNA excluded. The sample table includes about 260,000 distinct CDR3 sequences. What was sequenced was blood T cells: a sorted CD56 or NKG2C T cell subset, CD4+ or CD8+ T cells, or bulk PBMC T cells (not recorded which). The receptors stem from a man aged 18 to 30 in good health. Both conserved end residues are part of each CDR3.

TRBV24-1	TRBJ2-4	CATSDPGPGEKNIQYF
TRBV7-6	TRBJ2-2	CASSLGSGRAGTGELFF
TRBV12-3/TRBV12-4	TRBJ1-5	CASSFSARRGSPQHF
TRBV6-5	TRBJ2-7	CASSRDSIEQYF
TRBV18	TRBJ2-5	CASSPLQRHQETQYF
TRBV4-2	TRBJ1-1	CASSQDHRGLGTEAFF
TRBV7-2	TRBJ2-1	CASSLAVSNNEQFF
TRBV7-8	TRBJ2-3	CASSFQLGTDTQYF
TRBV3-1	TRBJ2-1	CASSQDLTGVYSEQFF
TRBV15	TRBJ2-1	CATSRDLRDSYNEQFF
TRBV24-1	TRBJ2-1	CATTTQQGNEQFF
TRBV3-1	TRBJ2-1	CASSHLPTGEQFF
TRBV18	TRBJ2-3	CASSPLRGTDTQYF
TRBV5-1	TRBJ2-3	CASSLAPPNTADTQYF
TRBV12-3/TRBV12-4	TRBJ2-1	CASSLLGRGVLEQFF
TRBV20-1	TRBJ1-6	CSARDQDRGGSPLHF
TRBV6-5	TRBJ2-1	CASCSIGAGGDEQFF
TRBV6-5	TRBJ1-4	CASSYTYPVATNEKLFF
TRBV20-1	TRBJ2-2	CSAQLGGARDTGELFF
TRBV5-8	TRBJ2-3	CASSWGSNTDTQYF
TRBV29-1	TRBJ2-1	CSAYSGTSGAVEQFF
TRBV29-1	TRBJ1-3	CSVVTSGNTIYF
TRBV4-1	TRBJ2-3	CASSQDGAGGGTDTQYF
TRBV20-1	TRBJ1-5	CSAVSGDQPQHF
TRBV6-5	TRBJ2-7	CASSYNAGSYYEQYF
TRBV6-1	TRBJ2-3	CASSEATARGTQYF
TRBV5-1	TRBJ2-5	CASSIQFEDREKQETQYF
TRBV5-1	TRBJ2-1	CASSVGLAGGPSNEQFF